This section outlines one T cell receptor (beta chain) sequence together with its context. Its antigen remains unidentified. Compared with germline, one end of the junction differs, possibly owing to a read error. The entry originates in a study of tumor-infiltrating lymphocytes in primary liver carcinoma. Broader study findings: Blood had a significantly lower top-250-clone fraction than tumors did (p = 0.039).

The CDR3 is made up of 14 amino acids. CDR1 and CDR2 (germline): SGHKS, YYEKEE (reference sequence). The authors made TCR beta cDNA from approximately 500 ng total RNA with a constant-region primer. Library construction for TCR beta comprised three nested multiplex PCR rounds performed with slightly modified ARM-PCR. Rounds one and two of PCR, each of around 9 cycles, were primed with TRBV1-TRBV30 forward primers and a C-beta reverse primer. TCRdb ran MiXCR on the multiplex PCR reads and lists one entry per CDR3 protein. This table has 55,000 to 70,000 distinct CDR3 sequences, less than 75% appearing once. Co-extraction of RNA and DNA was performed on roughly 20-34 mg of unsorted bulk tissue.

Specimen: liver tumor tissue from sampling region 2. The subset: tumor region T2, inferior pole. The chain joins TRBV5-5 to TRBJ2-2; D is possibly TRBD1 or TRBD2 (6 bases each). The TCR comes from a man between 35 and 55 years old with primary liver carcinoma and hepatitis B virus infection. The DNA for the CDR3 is TGTACCAGCAGCTTGGGCGGAGGGGGCGGGGAGCTGTTTTTT. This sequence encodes CTSSLGGGGGELFF.